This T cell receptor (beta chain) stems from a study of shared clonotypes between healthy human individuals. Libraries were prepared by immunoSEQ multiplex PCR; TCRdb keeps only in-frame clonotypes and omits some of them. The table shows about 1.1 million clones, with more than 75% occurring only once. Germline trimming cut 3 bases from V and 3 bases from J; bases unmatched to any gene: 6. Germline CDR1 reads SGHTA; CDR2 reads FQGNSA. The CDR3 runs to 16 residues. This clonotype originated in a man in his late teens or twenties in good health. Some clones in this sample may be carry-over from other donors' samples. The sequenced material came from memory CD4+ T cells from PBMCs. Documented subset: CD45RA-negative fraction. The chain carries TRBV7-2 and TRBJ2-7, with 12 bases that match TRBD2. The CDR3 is CASSFSSGRGGYEQYF. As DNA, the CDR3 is TGTGCCAGCAGCTTCTCTAGCGGGAGGGGAGGCTACGAGCAGTACTTC.